The 31 T cell receptor beta chains presented below share a single source sample, sequenced in a study of control samples from healthy donors and cancer patients. The assay was immunoSEQ multiplex PCR, and TCRdb's table has in-frame clones only and misses some. The repertoire holds around 150,000 clones, with around 94% as singletons. Sequences were obtained from PBMCs. The receptors were gathered from a man in his sixties with colorectal cancer.

The rearrangement links TRBV30 to TRBJ1-1; D remains unclear. CDR3 length equals 15 residues. Germline CDR1 GTSNPN, CDR2 SVGIG (reference sequence). V was cut by 0 bases and J by 0 bases, with 11 bases left in between. CDR3 bases: TGTGCCTGGAGTGTACGGAGCTTAATGAACACTGAAGCTTTCTTT. It encodes CAWSVRSLMNTEAFF. Complete variable domain (other parts from reference TRBV30 and TRBJ1-1): SQTIHQWPATLVQPVGSPLSLECTVEGTSNPNLYWYRQAAGRGLQLLFYSVGIGQISSEVPQNLSASRPQDRQFILSSKKLLLSDSGFYLCAWSVRSLMNTEAFFGQGTRLTVV.

This chain joins TRBV19 and TRBJ2-1, with D perhaps matching TRBD1 (5 bases). Germline V gene sequence: CDR1 LNHDA, CDR2 SQIVND (reference sequence). Trimming removed 3 bases at V and 5 bases at J, with 8 bases between. The CDR3 contains 13 residues. The CDR3 DNA reads TGTGCCAGTAGTATCCAGGGTGACAATGAGCAGTTCTTC. Protein: CASSIQGDNEQFF.

The chain is built from TRBV19 and TRBJ2-2, with 12 nucleotides matching TRBD2. Trimming at V came to 7 bases and at J to 5 bases, leaving 5 bases not matched to a gene. Germline V gene lookup returns CDR1 LNHDA and CDR2 SQIVND (reference sequence). CDR3 length: 15 residues. As DNA, the CDR3 is TGTGCCAGTACCCTTCTAGCGGGGGGGACCGGGGAGCTGTTTTTT. Protein: CASTLLAGGTGELFF.

The chain recombines TRBV11-3 with TRBJ2-7; 8 bases line up with TRBD1. The CDR3 consists of 12 residues. V was clipped by 8 bases and J by 5 bases; unmatched bases: 5. Germline assignment: CDR1 SGHNT and CDR2 YENEEA. The CDR3 spells CASLQGDDEQYF. CDR3 nucleotide sequence: TGTGCCAGCCTACAGGGGGACGACGAGCAGTACTTC.

In its sample, this clone was seen once. The rearrangement links TRBV6-5 to TRBJ2-3; 9 positions match TRBD1. J gave up 4 bases and V 6 bases, and 5 bases lay outside the gene matches. CDR1 and CDR2 (germline): MNHEY, SVGAGI. CDR3 length: 14 residues. The CDR3 nucleotides are TGTGCCAGCAGACATAGGACAGGGGCAGATACGCAGTATTTT. This encodes CASRHRTGADTQYF.

The DNA of the CDR3 is TGTGCCTGGAGTCCGCAGGGCAAAGGACAGCCCCAGCATTTT. Amino acids: CAWSPQGKGQPQHF. The chain recombines TRBV30 with TRBJ1-5; D is possibly TRBD1 (5 bases). The CDR3 runs to 14 residues. CDR1 is GTSNPN and CDR2 is SVGIG in the germline V gene (reference sequence). V shed 2 bases and J shed 7 bases, with 15 bases lying between them.

The chain is built from TRBV19 and TRBJ1-5; 7 bases fit TRBD1. The junction had 17 bases not matched to a gene; V was cut back by 8 bases and J by 4 bases. Germline CDR1 LNHDA, CDR2 SQIVND (reference sequence). The CDR3 spans 17 residues. The CDR3 DNA reads TGTGCCAGTGCCGGTTTTGGGACAGCGGTGGAGAATCAGCCCCAGCATTTT. It translates to CASAGFGTAVENQPQHF. Drawing the rest from reference TRBV19 and TRBJ1-5, the complete variable domain is DGGITQSPKYLFRKEGQNVTLSCEQNLNHDAMYWYRQDPGQGLRLIYYSQIVNDFQKGDIAEGYSVSREKKESFPLTVTSAQKNPTAFYLCASAGFGTAVENQPQHFGDGTRLSIL.

The chain has TRBV19 and TRBJ1-6, with D possibly TRBD1 on 5 matching bases. With 4 bases removed from V and 11 bases from J, the gap between germline ends came to 12 bases. Germline CDR1 and CDR2: LNHDA and SQIVND (reference sequence). The CDR3 sequence is 13 residues long. CDR3 sequence (DNA): TGTGCCAGTAGTACGGACCAGGGAACACCCCTCCACTTT. It is translated as CASSTDQGTPLHF.

The V call is TRBV6-1, the J call TRBJ1-2; 8 bases match TRBD1. Germline trimming cut 3 bases from V and 2 bases from J; bases unmatched to any gene: 2. Germline assignment: CDR1 MNHNS and CDR2 SASEGT. This CDR3 is built from 14 residues. CDR3 nucleotides: TGTGCCAGCAGTGACAGGGGGCAAAACTATGGCTACACCTTC. Translation: CASSDRGQNYGYTF.

This chain uses TRBV19 with TRBJ1-6, with 7 bases fitting TRBD1. Germline V lookup: CDR1 LNHDA, CDR2 SQIVND (reference sequence). This CDR3 spans 13 amino acids. With V trimmed by 10 bases and J by 10 bases, 10 bases remained unmatched. The CDR3 region is CATSDREQSPLHF. CDR3 in DNA: TGTGCCACCTCAGACAGGGAGCAATCACCCCTCCACTTT.

This clone was observed a few times. The rearrangement uses TRBV9 and TRBJ2-3, with 8 bases lining up with TRBD1. Trimming cost V 3 bases and J 7 bases; bases outside gene matches: 10. The CDR3 is 15 amino acids. Germline loops: CDR1 SGDLS, CDR2 YYNGEE. The CDR3 DNA reads TGTGCCAGCAGCGGAGGACAGGGAAGGAGAAATACGCAGTATTTT. Its protein is CASSGGQGRRNTQYF.

The chain employs TRBV19 and TRBJ1-6; D uncertain. Trimming cost V 3 bases and J 7 bases, with 10 bases left between them. The germline CDR1 and CDR2 sequences are LNHDA and SQIVND (reference sequence). The CDR3 runs 14 residues. CDR3 sequence: CASSIGQPNSPLHF. The DNA for the CDR3 is TGTGCCAGTAGTATCGGCCAGCCAAATTCACCCCTCCACTTT.

The gene calls are TRBV6-5 and TRBJ2-7, with 10 bases lining up with TRBD1. The CDR3 covers 13 residues. V shed 11 bases and J 4 bases; nucleotides not matched to a gene: 8. The germline V gene has CDR1 MNHEY and CDR2 SVGAGI. CDR3 sequence (DNA): TGTGCCGGGAGGACAGGGGGGAAATACGAGCAGTACTTC. It yields the protein CAGRTGGKYEQYF.

This clone was seen only once. The rearrangement links TRBV10-2 to TRBJ2-5, with 9 bases lining up with TRBD1. CDR3 length equals 14 residues. The V gene end was trimmed by 7 bases and the J gene end by 5 bases; junction bases not matched to a gene: 8. Germline-derived CDR1 and CDR2 are WSHSY and SAAADI. CDR3 sequence: CASTQGQGYETQYF. The CDR3 DNA reads as TGCGCCAGCACCCAGGGACAGGGTTACGAGACCCAGTACTTC.

The chain has TRBV6-5 and TRBJ2-7; no clear D gene. This CDR3 spans 14 amino acids. Trimming took off 6 bases at V and 6 bases at J, with 18 bases between the two ends. CDR1 MNHEY and CDR2 SVGAGI come from the germline V gene. CDR3 nucleotides: TGTGCCAGCAGCTCCCTCCCCCGGGCGAGCGAGCAGTACTTC. Translated: CASSSLPRASEQYF.

The chain has TRBV4-2 and TRBJ2-1, with TRBD2 matching 12 bases. Losses at the gene ends were 5 bases for V and 6 bases for J; bases not matched to a gene: 5. CDR1 is LGHNA, CDR2 YNFKEQ, per germline. The CDR3 has 15 residues. The CDR3 sequence is CASSWTSGVSNEQFF. The CDR3, as DNA: TGTGCCAGCAGCTGGACTAGCGGGGTGAGCAATGAGCAGTTCTTC.

About this clone itself: Distinct nucleotide sequences in the sample also encode this CDR3. The rearrangement links TRBV4-1 to TRBJ2-5; D is uncertain. CDR1 MGHRA and CDR2 YSYEKL come from the germline V gene. The CDR3 is 12 amino acids. V lost 0 bases, J lost 5 bases, and 4 bases lay in between. CDR3 sequence: CASSQDRETQYF. In DNA, the CDR3 is TGCGCCAGCAGCCAAGACAGGGAGACCCAGTACTTC.

The chain uses TRBV5-1 and TRBJ1-4; no definite D call. Germline assignment: CDR1 SGHRS and CDR2 YFSETQ. This CDR3 spans 12 amino acids. V was cut by 4 bases and J by 8 bases, with 9 bases left in between. The CDR3 sequence is CASSTPGEKLFF. In nucleotides, the CDR3 is TGCGCCAGCAGCACCCCCGGGGAAAAACTGTTTTTT.

This chain connects TRBV5-4 to TRBJ1-1, with 7 nucleotides matching TRBD1. Per the germline V gene, CDR1 is SGHNT and CDR2 is YYREEE (reference sequence). V gave up 6 bases and J gave up 2 bases; unmatched junction bases: 13. The CDR3 contains 16 residues. CDR3 amino acids: CASTRTTGKGNTEAFF. For the CDR3, the DNA is TGTGCCAGCACCCGCACGACAGGGAAGGGTAACACTGAAGCTTTCTTT.

The chain carries TRBV10-3 and TRBJ1-3; D remains ambiguous. CDR1 ENHRY and CDR2 SYGVKD come from the germline V gene. The V end was cut by 4 bases, the J end by 3 bases, with 10 bases between. There are 14 residues in the CDR3. CDR3 sequence reads: CAISVPGNGNTIYF. CDR3 bases: TGTGCCATCAGTGTCCCGGGGAATGGAAACACCATATATTTT.

V gene TRBV6-4 combines with J gene TRBJ2-7; the match to TRBD2 covers 8 bases. The ends lost 8 bases at V and 5 bases at J; junction bases unmatched: 8. The germline gives CDR1 MRHNA, CDR2 SNTAGT. CDR3 size: 13 residues. This chain's CDR3 is CASLGLGHHEQYF. CDR3 sequence (DNA): TGTGCCAGCTTGGGACTAGGGCACCACGAGCAGTACTTC.

The J gene is TRBJ2-3, the V gene TRBV24-1; D is possibly TRBD2 (5 bases). The CDR3 consists of 12 residues. From germline, CDR1 is KGHDR and CDR2 SFDVKD. V lost 8 bases and J 1 base, leaving 6 bases between the germline ends. CDR3 region: CATTGGTDTQYF. The CDR3, as DNA: TGTGCCACCACCGGGGGCACAGATACGCAGTATTTT.

As concerns this clone: The junction does not match germline at one end; this may be a read error. V is TRBV5-1 and J is TRBJ2-2, with TRBD2 matching over 9 bases. CDR1 is SGHRS and CDR2 is YFSETQ in the germline V gene. This CDR3 spans 15 amino acids. CDR3 sequence reads: CARRGAGGHTGELFF. The CDR3 DNA follows: TGCGCCCGCAGGGGAGCGGGGGGACACACCGGGGAGCTGTTTTTT. Together with reference TRBV5-1 and TRBJ2-2, the CDR3 gives the full variable domain: KAGVTQTPRYLIKTRGQQVTLSCSPISGHRSVSWYQQTPGQGLQFLFEYFSETQRNKGNFPGRFSGRQFSNSRSEMNVSTLELGDSALYLCARRGAGGHTGELFFGEGSRLTVL.

The chain uses TRBV5-6 and TRBJ2-7; D is undetermined. The germline CDR1 and CDR2 sequences are SGHDT and YYEEEE. Trimming removed 3 bases from V and 0 bases from J, with 7 bases in between. The CDR3 sequence is 13 residues long. As DNA, the CDR3 is TGTGCCAGCAGCTCCCTTCTCTCCTACGAGCAGTACTTC. It encodes CASSSLLSYEQYF.

The V gene is TRBV5-1, the J gene TRBJ2-1, with unresolved D. The CDR3 totals 13 residues. V dropped 0 bases and J dropped 7 bases, with 8 bases sitting between them. Looked up from germline, CDR1 is SGHRS and CDR2 is YFSETQ. The CDR3 DNA follows: TGCGCCAGCAGCTTGGGGCAGTGGAATGAGCAGTTCTTC. Its protein is CASSLGQWNEQFF.

This chain joins TRBV29-1 and TRBJ2-1, with 10 nucleotides matching TRBD1. Per the germline V gene, CDR1 is SQVTM and CDR2 is ANQGSEA. This CDR3 contains 14 residues. V lost 6 bases, J lost 4 bases, and 6 bases stayed unmatched. CDR3 nucleotide sequence: TGCAGCGTCGCGGGACAGGGGTCTTACAATGAGCAGTTCTTC. Protein product: CSVAGQGSYNEQFF.

The V and J genes are TRBV5-8 and TRBJ1-1, with 8 bases lining up with TRBD1. This CDR3 has 15 residues. Germline V CDR1 and CDR2: SGHTS, YDEGEE. V dropped 3 bases and J dropped 1; count of bases not matched to a gene: 5. In DNA, the CDR3 is TGTGCCAGCAGCTCATGGACAGGGACGAACACTGAAGCTTTCTTT. This translates into CASSSWTGTNTEAFF.

The V call is TRBV14, the J call TRBJ1-2, with a possible D match to TRBD1 (5 bases). Trimming took 3 bases from V and 4 from J, leaving 15 bases between them. CDR1 is SGHDN, CDR2 FVKESK, per germline. The CDR3 has 15 amino acids. CDR3 DNA: TGTGCCAGCAGCCACCCCGAGGCGGGGACCTATGGCTACACCTTC. Translated: CASSHPEAGTYGYTF.

This chain connects TRBV27 to TRBJ2-7, with unresolved D. The CDR3 runs 11 residues. CDR1 MNHEY and CDR2 SMNVEV come from the germline V gene (reference sequence). The V end was cut by 4 bases, the J end by 4 bases, with 5 bases between. CDR3 in amino acids: CASSSPYEQYF. The CDR3 DNA is TGTGCCAGCAGTTCTCCGTACGAGCAGTACTTC.

This clone was detected once. CDR3 DNA: TGTGCCAGTTCAGACCGAATTGAGCAGTTCTTC. Residues: CASSDRIEQFF. The V call is TRBV19, the J call TRBJ2-1; D gene unclear. Deletions cut 8 bases from V and 9 bases from J, with 11 bases between. This CDR3 region has 11 residues. CDR1 is LNHDA and CDR2 is SQIVND in the germline V gene (reference sequence).

This clone appeared once. The V and J genes are TRBV5-4 and TRBJ1-2; 9 bases agree with TRBD1. The germline V gene encodes CDR1 SGHNT and CDR2 YYREEE (reference sequence). V shed 0 bases and J 6 bases; nucleotides not matched to a gene: 12. The CDR3 extends over 17 amino acids. The DNA for the CDR3 is TGTGCCAGCAGCTTGGAGACAGGGGGTGCCCCTAAAGATGGCTACACCTTC. Protein sequence: CASSLETGGAPKDGYTF.